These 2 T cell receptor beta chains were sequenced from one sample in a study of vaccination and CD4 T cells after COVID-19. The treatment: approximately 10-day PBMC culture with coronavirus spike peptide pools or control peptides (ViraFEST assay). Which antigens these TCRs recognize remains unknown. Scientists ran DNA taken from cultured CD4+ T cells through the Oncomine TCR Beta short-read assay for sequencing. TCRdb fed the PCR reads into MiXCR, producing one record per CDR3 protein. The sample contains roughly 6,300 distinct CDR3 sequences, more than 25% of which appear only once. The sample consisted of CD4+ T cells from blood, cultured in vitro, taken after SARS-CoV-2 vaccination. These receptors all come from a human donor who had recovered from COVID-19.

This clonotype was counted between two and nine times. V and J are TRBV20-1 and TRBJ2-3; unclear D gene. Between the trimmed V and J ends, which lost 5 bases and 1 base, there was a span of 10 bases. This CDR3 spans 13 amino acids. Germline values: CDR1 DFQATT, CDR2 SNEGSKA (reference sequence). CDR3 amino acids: CSADPAGTDTQYF. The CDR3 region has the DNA TGCAGTGCTGACCCTGCGGGCACAGATACGCAGTATTTT.

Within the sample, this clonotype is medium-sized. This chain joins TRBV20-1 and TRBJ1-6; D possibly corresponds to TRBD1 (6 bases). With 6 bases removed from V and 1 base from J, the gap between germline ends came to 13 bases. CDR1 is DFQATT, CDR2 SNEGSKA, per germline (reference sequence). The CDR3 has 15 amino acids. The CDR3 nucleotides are TGCAGTGCCGCCGGGGGGCAGTCCTATAATTCACCCCTCCACTTT. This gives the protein CSAAGGQSYNSPLHF.